Following are 16 T cell receptor beta chains from one sample sequenced in a study of breast tumors, draining lymph nodes, adjacent tissues. TCRdb fed the multiplex PCR reads into MiXCR, producing one record per CDR3 protein. The sample records about 180,000 distinct CDR3 sequences, approximately 30% being singletons. The lymph nodes were axillary draining lymph nodes from breast cancer patients. Sequencing was performed on axillary lymph node tissue. The receptors were sampled from a female donor with breast cancer. Some clones in this sample may be carry-over from other donors' samples.

The gene calls are TRBV2 and TRBJ2-5; 9 bases align to TRBD1. This CDR3 has 16 amino acids. Trimming at V came to 5 bases and at J to 5 bases, leaving 12 bases not matched to a gene. Germline assignment: CDR1 SNHLY and CDR2 FYNNEI. The CDR3 is CASSTDRGLDGETQYF. In DNA, the CDR3 is TGTGCCAGCAGTACGGACAGGGGCCTGGACGGGGAGACCCAGTACTTC.

The chain couples TRBV24-1 to TRBJ1-1, with D possibly TRBD1 on 5 matching bases. Trimming shortened V by 6 bases and J by 8 bases, and 12 bases separated the two germline ends. Germline V CDR1 and CDR2: KGHDR, SFDVKD. The CDR3 spans 12 residues. CDR3 DNA sequence: TGTGCCACCAGTACCGGGACTCGGGAAGCTTTCTTT. Translated, it gives CATSTGTREAFF.

The chain couples TRBV7-8 to TRBJ2-3; 9 nucleotides agree with TRBD2. The CDR3 totals 17 residues. Per germline, CDR1 SGHVS and CDR2 FQNEAQ. With 1 base clipped from V and 10 bases from J, the junction kept 15 bases outside the gene matches. CDR3 in DNA: TGTGCCAGCAGCTTAGGCGTACGACTAGCGGCCTCAAATCCGCAGTATTTT. It specifies CASSLGVRLAASNPQYF.

The gene calls are TRBV30 and TRBJ1-5; D remains ambiguous. Trimming cost V 5 bases and J 14 bases, with 19 bases left between them. Looked up from germline, CDR1 is GTSNPN and CDR2 is SVGIG (reference sequence). The CDR3 loop spans 12 amino acids. The CDR3: CAWDLAEGNEHF. CDR3 coding DNA: TGTGCCTGGGACCTAGCGGAGGGCAATGAGCATTTT.

This clonotype was seen ten or more times. V usage is TRBV19 and J usage is TRBJ1-5; maybe TRBD1 (6 bases). Germline-derived CDR1 and CDR2 are LNHDA and SQIVND (reference sequence). The V end was cut by 7 bases, the J end by 2 bases, with 12 bases between. This CDR3 spans 14 amino acids. The CDR3 sequence: CASIGGAGNQPQHF. The CDR3 DNA sequence: TGTGCCAGTATTGGGGGGGCCGGCAATCAGCCCCAGCATTTT.

With respect to this clonotype: Being one base from a much bigger clone, this may be a read error. The rearrangement links TRBV5-8 to TRBJ2-6; TRBD1 aligns across 8 bases. The germline V gene encodes CDR1 SGHTS and CDR2 YDEGEE. This CDR3 has 16 residues. The CDR3 nucleotides are TGTGCCAGCAGTTCCAGGGGGCGAGCTGGGGCCAACGTCCTGGCTTTC. It is translated as CASSSRGRAGANVLAF.

This clonotype has a handful of counts. J is TRBJ1-2 and V is TRBV6-1, with TRBD1 identical over 10 bases. Germline V lookup: CDR1 MNHNS, CDR2 SASEGT. The CDR3 spans 14 residues. V shed 6 bases and J 6 bases; nucleotides not matched to a gene: 7. In DNA form, the CDR3 reads TGTGCCAGCAGAGCTTCCGGGACAGGGGATGGCTACACCTTC. Its translation: CASRASGTGDGYTF.

The table lists this clonotype with a few counts. CDR3: CASSLYGEPQHF. The CDR3, as DNA: TGTGCCAGCAGTCTATACGGCGAGCCCCAGCATTTT. The V and J genes are TRBV27 and TRBJ1-5; D ambiguous. The CDR3 contains 12 residues. Per the germline V gene, CDR1 is MNHEY and CDR2 is SMNVEV (reference sequence). Trimming removed 5 bases from V and 8 bases from J, with 10 bases in between.

This clonotype showed up just a few times. V usage is TRBV12-3 or TRBV12-4 and J usage is TRBJ1-2; D call uncertain. Trimming stripped 4 bases from V and 3 bases from J, with 15 bases between. The CDR3 contains 15 residues. CDR3 coding DNA: TGTGCCAGCAGTTCCCACGGCCTCGCTGACTATGGCTACACCTTC. It is translated as CASSSHGLADYGYTF.

This clonotype occurred many times. A much larger clone lies one base from this, so it may be a read error. This chain connects TRBV12-3 or TRBV12-4 to TRBJ1-5; D ambiguous. Trimming cost V 7 bases and J 1 base, with 5 bases left between them. CDR3 size: 12 residues. CDR3 sequence (DNA): TGTGCCAGCATGTGCAGCAATCAGCCCCAGCATTTT. Translating gives CASMCSNQPQHF.

A note on this clonotype: A much larger clonotype is one base distant, so this may be a read error. This chain uses TRBV6-6 with TRBJ1-4; D possibly corresponds to TRBD1 (6 bases). The ends were cut back, 5 bases at V and 6 bases at J, with 19 bases in the middle. Germline V gene lookup returns CDR1 MNHNY and CDR2 SVGAGI (reference sequence). The CDR3 extends over 16 amino acids. CDR3 amino acids: CASSLQQGIGDEKLFF. In DNA, the CDR3 is TGTGCCAGCAGTCTCCAACAGGGAATTGGTGATGAAAAACTGTTTTTT.

Concerning this clonotype itself: Mismatch with germline at one junction end may stem from a read error. The chain couples TRBV24-1 to TRBJ1-2, with 11 bases identical to TRBD1. Germline CDR1 and CDR2: KGHDR and SFDVKD. The CDR3 length is 14 residues. In nucleotides, the CDR3 is TGTGACACCAGTTTTTCCGGGACAGGGGGTGGCTACGCCTTC. Protein sequence: CDTSFSGTGGGYAF.

Turning to this clonotype: A clone one base away is much larger, so this may be a read error. This chain connects TRBV7-9 to TRBJ2-7, with unresolved D. Per germline, CDR1 SEHNR and CDR2 FQNEAQ (reference sequence). The CDR3 covers 11 residues. CDR3 DNA: TGTGCCAGCGGCTTTGACTACGAGCAGTACTTC. Translated, it gives CASGFDYEQYF.

V gene TRBV7-9 combines with J gene TRBJ1-5, with D uncertain. V lost 1 base to trimming and J lost 0 bases, with 10 bases between them. From germline, CDR1 is SEHNR and CDR2 FQNEAQ (reference sequence). This CDR3 comprises 16 residues. The CDR3 DNA is TGTGCCAGCAGCTTAGGCAGGCTGCGTAGCAATCAGCCCCAGCATTTT. Its translation is CASSLGRLRSNQPQHF.

This clonotype has just a few counts. J is TRBJ1-1 and V is TRBV12-3 or TRBV12-4; TRBD1 is a possible D gene (6 bases). The CDR3 is 13 amino acids. Between the trimmed V and J ends, which lost 7 bases and 4 bases, there was a span of 13 bases. This CDR3 is CASTPRGGTEAFF. CDR3 bases: TGTGCCAGCACCCCCAGGGGTGGCACTGAAGCTTTCTTT.

The chain recombines TRBV6-1 with TRBJ2-5, with D possibly TRBD2 on 5 matching bases. The V gene's germline CDR1 is MNHNS and CDR2 SASEGT. This CDR3 spans 14 amino acids. V was clipped by 7 bases and J by 5 bases, with 17 bases between them. CDR3 sequence reads: CASKEVVGRETQYF. The CDR3 bases are TGTGCCAGCAAGGAGGTAGTCGGAAGGGAGACCCAGTACTTC.